This T cell receptor beta chain was observed in a study of cytomegalovirus exposure and HLA in healthy donors (dated by TCRdb to 2017 to 2019). Regarding the complete study: An earlier analysis of approximately 590 of the donors reported about 250 Gb of sequence data and 117 million unique TCR beta sequences from approximately 180 million T cells. Around 320 gigabases of sequencing data and approximately 85 million unique TCR sequences were included in an early release covering about 700 HLA-typed donors. Of the roughly 410 genotyped donors, 81% were placed in the genetic ancestry cluster associated with self-reported Caucasian donors. The aim of the study was to test whether cataloging public T cell receptors could identify signatures of past pathogen exposure. The T cell repertoires of several hundred subjects were profiled by immunosequencing and related to cytomegalovirus serostatus. A separate validation cohort of about 110 different subjects was used in addition to the approximately 640-subject first cohort. High-throughput TCR immunosequencing, statistical association of individual TCRs with disease status, and machine learning were combined to predict cytomegalovirus infection status. A later analysis re-examined previously published TCR beta repertoires from just over 650 donors and added high-resolution HLA genotyping to investigate patterns of TCR occurrence. The later analysis used no new phenotypic data to find candidate immune exposures, relying instead on TCR beta sequences and their occurrence across donors. To decide whether each TCR beta V gene segment behaved as functional or pseudogenic, an earlier analysis of nearly 600 of the donors relied on high-throughput TCR beta sequencing. Donor age, sex, ethnicity and CMV serostatus were compiled together with the repertoire data. In a later genetic analysis, genome-wide SNP genotypes for about three fifths of the roughly 670 donors were used, and that subset was treated as a discovery cohort. Every discovery cohort repertoire had been produced on one sequencing platform. HLA typing included class I and class II loci at four-digit resolution. Typing coverage differed by locus: A, B, C, DRB1 and DQB1 were typed in about 620-630 donors, DQA1 in roughly 500, DPA1 in around 600, and DPB1 in just under 480. A handful of DR-DQ haplotypes were handled as single units for association and clustering because linkage in the cohort was strong. Among about 370 genotyped donors of the cohort, an average of around 220,000 unique TCR beta nucleotide sequences was sequenced per donor, of which 15% to 20% were non-productive.

The cohort comprised 710 or so healthy bone marrow donors. At the time of sampling, every cohort member was nominally healthy, though immune exposures that went unrecorded were likely present. The donor tested CMV seronegative, placing the donor among the 352 seronegative members of the cohort. Every donor gave a peripheral blood sample, and the peripheral blood mononuclear cells from that sample were used for TCR beta sequencing. Genomic DNA extraction from the blood cell samples was performed with the Qiagen DNeasy Blood Extraction Kit. Summary of the overall study and its limitations: In the study, some 160 TCR beta chains were listed as associated with cytomegalovirus. Compared with equally common non-associated chains, HLA-associated TCR beta chains in a later analysis were more clonally expanded and had lower generation probabilities. A later genetic analysis associated a missense DCLRE1C variant with V-gene and J-gene trimming of TCR beta chains, and an independent cohort replicated the association. Because counts were too low, 15 to 20 rarely observed V segments, including chromosome 9 orphons, were excluded from the earlier analysis of 587 of the donors. This cohort had only TCR beta chains sequenced, and the lack of alpha or paired-chain data limited which features could be detected. In both the original and validation cohorts, the classifier was reported to diagnose cytomegalovirus status with high specificity and sensitivity. Across donors, most TCR sequences were observed very rarely, whereas some public TCRs were present in many individuals. A later analysis reported that several top co-occurrence clusters appeared linked to parvovirus B19, influenza, CMV and Epstein-Barr virus. A later analysis found that most CMV-associated TCR beta chains appeared HLA-restricted, with HLA associations seemingly driven largely by CMV exposure. A later analysis associated approximately 17,000 TCR beta sequences with specific HLA alleles at a false discovery rate of 0.05. A further reported finding was that TCR beta sequences accurately predicted the HLA-A and HLA-B alleles for most subjects in the first cohort. A later analysis found that TCR association rates varied across HLA loci, with DRB1 alleles showing the most associated TCRs and HLA-C alleles the fewest. Because the 87-base-pair reads could not distinguish some IMGT-functional V segments, including TRBV6-2 and TRBV6-3, those segments were excluded. Because some donors lacked HLA typing at each locus, the association tests relied only on the typed subset. The only immune exposure information available for the cohort was CMV serostatus. When HLA alleles, especially DR and DQ, strongly co-occurred, attributing TCR associations to individual alleles was difficult. Correlated functional status among segregating V segments might be attributable to linkage disequilibrium, but an unknown experimental factor could not be ruled out. The sequencing pipeline was judged likely to have produced a cluster of highly shared sequence variants as a technical artifact. In an earlier analysis of 587 of the donors, most TCR beta V segments were observed in productive rearrangements about 90% or about 30% of the time, broadly matching IMGT annotations. Sequencing depth was assumed to be roughly uniform across donors in the presence/absence analyses, though that assumption may not hold. A later genetic analysis reported fewer N-insertions in productive TCRs among donors in an Asian-associated ancestry cluster than the roughly 700-donor mean. In vitro tests confirmed that a few of the cytomegalovirus-associated TCR beta chains recognize cytomegalovirus antigens. The authors suggested that the approach could potentially be generalized to other disease states and immunological phenotypes.

The germline V gene (reference sequence) specifies MNHEY as CDR1 and SMNVEV as CDR2. Inclusive of the bounding cysteine and phenylalanine, the CDR3 is 14 residues long. The DNA shown is the 42-base CDR3, in frame from base 1. V and J are trimmed by 5 bases and 4 bases, and the gene matches miss 6 bases of the junction. Library creation used the immunoSEQ multiplex PCR assay. The multiplex PCR relied on a mix of 60 forward primers for TCR Vbeta segments and 13 reverse primers for TCR Jbeta segments. A multiplex PCR assay on genomic DNA amplified the CDR3 region of rearranged TCR beta genes. On the Illumina HiSeq System, the amplified TCR beta libraries were sequenced as 87-base-pair reads. For the original study's pipeline: A later analysis counted about 80 million unique TCR beta chains across the 650 to 800 repertoires, and roughly 10 million of these chains were shared by at least two donors. Raw reads were error-corrected and collapsed into unique sequences with a nearest-neighbor algorithm that merged closely related sequences to remove PCR and sequencing errors. CDR3 sequences were aligned to IMGT reference sequences to assign V, D and J gene segments. For a sequence to be retained, at least a six-nucleotide match to both a V gene segment and a J gene segment was required. A rearrangement was called productive if the CDR3 had no stop codons and remained in frame with V and J, and every other rearrangement was called non-productive. CDR3 was defined according to IMGT convention as the region running from the second conserved V-encoded cysteine to the conserved J-encoded phenylalanine. The earlier analysis of about 530 of the donors excluded any sequence lacking an unambiguous match to a single V gene segment. An earlier analysis of a few hundred of the donors classified V segments as functional when productive rearrangements were above 56.7% and as segregating when the standard deviation between donors was above 5%. A statistical classification framework was built for diagnosing cytomegalovirus status from the catalog of TCR beta chain sequences. A later analysis assigned V and J genes by comparing TCR nucleotide sequences with IMGT/GENE-DB human TR gene sequences. Using the TCRdist pipeline, a later analysis assigned CDR3 sequences along with most-parsimonious VDJ recombination scenarios. In a later analysis, every TCR beta chain was defined by the combination of its CDR3 amino acid sequence and its V-gene family, and reads without a unique V-gene family were dropped. To address suspected cross-contamination and a sequencing artifact, a later analysis removed a few hundred highly shared, low-generation-probability nucleotide sequences. In a later analysis, a clonal expansion index for each public chain was calculated from normalized within-repertoire ranks of inferred template counts. In a later analysis, generation probabilities were computed using a VDJ recombination model fitted to out-of-frame rearrangements, and the results were checked against IGoR. In a later analysis, hypergeometric tests were used to score TCR-TCR, TCR-HLA and TCR-CMV co-occurrence, with a repertoire-size bias correction applied to TCR pairs. In a later analysis, false discovery rates were estimated by permuting HLA or CMV assignments 20 times. In a later analysis, co-occurring TCRs were grouped with DBSCAN, and TCRdist sequence similarity was added when clustering was performed within HLA-allele-positive subsets. Co-occurrence clustering excluded repertoires with fewer than 30,000 or more than 120,000 public chains, plus five with anomalous nucleotide sharing. TCRdb obtained this table from immuneACCESS and retained in-frame rearrangements with V and J assigned. These tables miss some clones; where compared with another copy, unresolved V genes account for less than half of the shortfall, and the remainder is unexplained. V and J calls and clone size are given by that table; D and trimming were obtained from the DNA. A total of 90,000 to 100,000 clones appear in this sample, approximately 74% of them only once. The ten largest clones capture about 2% of the sample.

A remark on this clone: The antigen this receptor binds is unknown. No base qualities exist here, and no much larger clone lies one base off it.

The chain is assembled from TRBV27 and TRBJ2-5; TRBD1 matches 8 bases in the middle. The TCR sequence derives from a male donor in good health and CMV-seronegative. Source material: PBMCs. For the CDR3, the sequence is CASSQGQVPETQYF. The nucleotide sequence is TGTGCCAGCAGTCAGGGACAGGTGCCAGAGACCCAGTACTTC.